A selection of T cell receptor beta chains follows, all from one sample in a study of CD8 T cells in ankylosing spondylitis. One entry per CDR3 protein, called by TCRdb with MiXCR from the 5' RACE reads. Of about 220,000 distinct CDR3 sequences in the sample, approximately 20% were seen once. The sample comprised blood, either unsorted or a sorted T cell fraction (not recorded which). The receptors originated from a male donor with ankylosing spondylitis. CDR3s include the opening cysteine and the closing phenylalanine or tryptophan.

V: TRBV27
CDR3: CASSLMAGSPVNGYTF

V: TRBV7-9
CDR3: CASSPYRDTLNTEAFF

V: TRBV25-1
CDR3: CASSETLYGYTF

V: TRBV3-1
CDR3: CATSQQDPGQGWDTQYF

V: TRBV5-6
CDR3: CASRLTGTAYEQYF

V: TRBV29-1
CDR3: CSVVTDTQYF

V: TRBV27
CDR3: CASSSPFTDTQYF

V: TRBV9
CDR3: CASSVGSGNTIYF

V: TRBV11-1
CDR3: CASSFARGSSYNEQFF

V: TRBV5-1
CDR3: CASSLEASGAPTDTQYF

V: TRBV27
CDR3: CASSLSGLYTDTQYF

V: TRBV4-2
CDR3: CASSQGGVEQYF

V: TRBV7-9
CDR3: CASSLAGLPTEETQYF

V: TRBV12-3/TRBV12-4
CDR3: CASSPRVISYNEQFF

V: TRBV10-3
CDR3: CAIRDPGANTEAFF

V: TRBV6-5
CDR3: CASSSGGNYGYTF

V: TRBV7-9
CDR3: CASRVGDTPQHF

V: TRBV12-5
CDR3: CASGYDSTEAFF

V: TRBV13
CDR3: CASSSTLAVNSPLHF

V: TRBV11-1
CDR3: CASSLDRGADEQFF

V: TRBV6-1
CDR3: CASRTGQGRNTEAFF

V: TRBV20-1
CDR3: CSARGLAGVYEQFF

V: TRBV12-3/TRBV12-4
CDR3: CASSPADEQFF

V: TRBV10-3
CDR3: CAISRGGGSGYNEQFF

V: TRBV7-2
CDR3: CASSPEVAGGPYNEQFF

V: TRBV4-1
CDR3: CASSQEPTGVSTEAFF

V: TRBV27
CDR3: CASSLFLAGEETQYF

V: TRBV7-9
CDR3: CASSLGQGADNEQFF

V: TRBV7-9
CDR3: CASSSLGTTYYGYTF

V: TRBV27
CDR3: CASRSGAGGWNEQYF

V: TRBV27
CDR3: CATRTSGTDEQFF

V: TRBV7-8
CDR3: CASSPDTTGVDLAVYNEQFF

V: TRBV6-2/TRBV6-3
CDR3: CASRPGKGNQPQHF

V: TRBV19
CDR3: CASSIWTGLSGGYTF

V: TRBV7-3
CDR3: CASSFGVGLPYNEQFF

V: TRBV10-3
CDR3: CAISDFTGTDSYEQYF

V: TRBV30
CDR3: CAWGEGYEQYF

V: TRBV5-1
CDR3: CASSGGTSGISNEQFF

V: TRBV29-1
CDR3: CSVSPRDMNTEAFF

V: TRBV30
CDR3: CAWSVLDRGLSYEQYF

V: TRBV5-6
CDR3: CASSFRDGSSYEQYF

V: TRBV20-1
CDR3: CSAASWTGVSYEQYF

V: TRBV12-3/TRBV12-4
CDR3: CASSLVSGLNQPQHF

V: TRBV6-5
CDR3: CASSYSPLNLFNEQFF

V: TRBV10-2
CDR3: CASSTGTGPYEQYF

V: TRBV5-5
CDR3: CASSLWQSDTQYF

V: TRBV20-1
CDR3: CSASGWGRDTDTQYF

V: TRBV6-4
CDR3: CASSESLFTDTQYF

V: TRBV7-2
CDR3: CASSLGHTYEQYF

V: TRBV11-2
CDR3: CASSLGATPDSPLHF

V: TRBV11-2
CDR3: CASSFGQLNTEAFF

V: TRBV11-3
CDR3: CASSSREGAGEQYF

V: TRBV7-9
CDR3: CASSSPQSETQYF

V: TRBV14
CDR3: CASSQTGAIYEQYF

V: TRBV11-2
CDR3: CASRRTDLNYEQYF